These 27 T cell receptor beta chains originate from one sample sequenced in a study of blood T cells in healthy people across ages. Sample-barcoded 5' priming and a J-beta primer mix drove a second PCR of roughly 6 to 12 cycles. One entry per CDR3 protein results from TCRdb running MiXCR on the 5' RACE reads. Among roughly 1,500,000 distinct CDR3 sequences, roughly a third were seen once, and the ten largest hold about 11%. Input material: blood. These receptors came from a woman aged 25 to 45 in good health.

The V call is TRBV7-3, the J call TRBJ2-2; 9 nucleotides agree with TRBD2. Germline V gives CDR1 SGHTA, CDR2 FQGTGA. V lost 5 bases, J lost 4 bases, and 11 bases stayed unmatched. This CDR3 region has 17 residues. The CDR3 bases are TGTGCCAGCAGCCAGGGCGGGGGGGCCCTTTCCACCGGGGAGCTGTTTTTT. Amino acids: CASSQGGGALSTGELFF. Supplemented by reference TRBV7-3 and TRBJ2-2, the full variable domain reads GAGVSQTPSNKVTEKGKYVELRCDPISGHTALYWYRQSLGQGPEFLIYFQGTGAADDSGLPNDRFFAVRPEGSVSTLKIQRTERGDSAVYLCASSQGGGALSTGELFFGEGSRLTVL.

There are a few counts of this clonotype. The chain is built from TRBV30 and TRBJ2-7; 9 bases are a match to TRBD2. The CDR3 consists of 15 residues. V gave up 3 bases and J gave up 2 bases; unmatched junction bases: 8. Germline loops: CDR1 GTSNPN, CDR2 SVGIG (reference sequence). The DNA of the CDR3 is TGTGCCTGGAGAGGGTGGCGGGGGGGAGCCTACGAGCAGTACTTC. Encoded protein: CAWRGWRGGAYEQYF. The whole variable domain, filled in from reference TRBV30 and TRBJ2-7, reads SQTIHQWPATLVQPVGSPLSLECTVEGTSNPNLYWYRQAAGRGLQLLFYSVGIGQISSEVPQNLSASRPQDRQFILSSKKLLLSDSGFYLCAWRGWRGGAYEQYFGPGTRLTVT.

This clonotype has a single count. A clone one base away is much larger, so this may be a read error. J is TRBJ1-4 and V is TRBV14; 7 nucleotides agree with TRBD1. CDR3 length: 17 residues. Trimming at V came to 1 base and at J to 8 bases, leaving 13 bases not matched to a gene. Germline CDR1 is SGHDN and CDR2 is FVKESK. As DNA, the CDR3 is TGTGCCAGCAGCCAAGGCCGGGCAAGACAGGGAGGAGAAAAACTGTTTTTT. Translated: CASSQGRARQGGEKLFF.

This clonotype was found a few times. This sequence joins TRBV10-3 and TRBJ2-7, with TRBD1 matching over 9 bases. The length of the CDR3 is 15 residues. V shed 4 bases, J shed 6 bases, and the junction held 10 bases outside the gene matches. CDR1 ENHRY and CDR2 SYGVKD come from the germline V gene. For the CDR3, the DNA is TGTGCCATCAGTGGGGACAGGGCGGGCAAGGGCGAGCAGTACTTC. It translates to CAISGDRAGKGEQYF.

This chain uses TRBV6-1 with TRBJ2-1; 8 nucleotides agree with TRBD1. This CDR3 is built from 16 residues. The J segment lost 9 bases and the V segment lost 5 bases, leaving 15 bases of the junction unmatched. Per germline, CDR1 MNHNS and CDR2 SASEGT. CDR3 nucleotide sequence: TGTGCCAGCAGTACCCACAGGACAGGGTCCATTTCTGAGCAGTTCTTC. It translates to CASSTHRTGSISEQFF.

There are a few counts of this clonotype. The rearrangement uses TRBV3-1 and TRBJ1-5; the D is unclear. Trimming left V 4 bases short and J 5 bases short, with 12 bases between. Germline V gene sequence: CDR1 LGHDT, CDR2 YNNKEL (reference sequence). This CDR3 is built from 14 residues. The CDR3 is CASSPGPGDQPQHF. The CDR3 DNA is TGTGCCAGCAGCCCCGGACCGGGAGATCAGCCCCAGCATTTT.

This clonotype occurred a few times. V is TRBV3-1 and J is TRBJ1-3; D perhaps matches TRBD1 (6 bases). The CDR3 runs 15 residues. Between the trimmed V and J ends, which lost 5 bases and 4 bases, there was a span of 15 bases. CDR1 is LGHDT, CDR2 YNNKEL, per germline (reference sequence). CDR3: CASSYAPGQGNTIYF. In nucleotides, the CDR3 is TGTGCCAGCAGCTACGCCCCCGGACAGGGAAACACCATATATTTT. The full variable domain, completed using reference TRBV3-1 and TRBJ1-3, is DTAVSQTPKYLVTQMGNDKSIKCEQNLGHDTMYWYKQDSKKFLKIMFSYNNKELIINETVPNRFSPKSPDKAHLNLHINSLELGDSAVYFCASSYAPGQGNTIYFGEGSWLTVV.

This chain links TRBV4-2 with TRBJ2-5; D is perhaps TRBD2 (5 bases). The CDR3 totals 15 residues. Germline V lookup: CDR1 LGHNA, CDR2 YNFKEQ. Trimming left V 4 bases short and J 1 base short, with 13 bases between. The CDR3, as DNA: TGTGCCAGCAGCCCGCAGGAAGCGGTCCAAGAGACCCAGTACTTC. Protein sequence: CASSPQEAVQETQYF.

The table lists this clonotype with many counts. V and J are TRBV10-3 and TRBJ2-5; the match to TRBD2 covers 8 bases. J was trimmed by 1 base and V by 0 bases; bases with no gene match: 7. The CDR3 has 17 amino acids. CDR1 and CDR2 from the germline V gene are ENHRY and SYGVKD. The CDR3, as DNA: TGTGCCATCAGTGAGTCCCTAGCGGGCGGTACCCAAGAGACCCAGTACTTC. Protein: CAISESLAGGTQETQYF.

This clonotype was observed a few times. V is TRBV20-1 and J is TRBJ2-5; TRBD2 aligns across 9 bases. Trimming took 3 bases from V and 5 from J; bases not matched to a gene: 13. Germline CDR1 reads DFQATT; CDR2 reads SNEGSKA (reference sequence). The CDR3 runs 16 residues. The CDR3 DNA reads TGCAGTGCTAGGGACTTATTTAGCGGGAGTCAGGAGACCCAGTACTTC. This codes for CSARDLFSGSQETQYF.

V is TRBV4-1 and J is TRBJ2-5; D is ambiguous. The germline V gene has CDR1 MGHRA and CDR2 YSYEKL. The V end was cut by 1 base, the J end by 4 bases, with 7 bases between. The CDR3 runs 13 residues. Written as DNA, the CDR3 is TGCGCCAGCAGCCAAGGAATTGTAGAGACCCAGTACTTC. Protein: CASSQGIVETQYF.

This chain joins TRBV14 and TRBJ1-6; D perhaps matches TRBD1 (5 bases). CDR3 length equals 15 residues. Germline values: CDR1 SGHDN, CDR2 FVKESK. Trimming pared 0 bases from V and 10 bases from J, leaving 13 bases between. CDR3 DNA sequence: TGTGCCAGCAGCCAAGATCGGGGGGGATACTCACCCCTCCACTTT. Its protein product is CASSQDRGGYSPLHF. Together with reference TRBV14 and TRBJ1-6, the CDR3 gives the full variable domain: EAGVTQFPSHSVIEKGQTVTLRCDPISGHDNLYWYRRVMGKEIKFLLHFVKESKQDESGMPNNRFLAERTGGTYSTLKVQPAELEDSGVYFCASSQDRGGYSPLHFGNGTRLTVT.

The gene calls are TRBV27 and TRBJ2-1; 10 positions match TRBD2. CDR3 size: 16 residues. Germline CDR1 and CDR2: MNHEY and SMNVEV (reference sequence). Losses at the gene ends were 3 bases for V and 9 bases for J; bases not matched to a gene: 11. The CDR3 spells CASSLSLGLARTEQFF. CDR3 nucleotide sequence: TGTGCCAGCAGTTTGTCCCTGGGACTAGCGAGGACTGAGCAGTTCTTC.

The V and J genes are TRBV20-1 and TRBJ2-1, with 11 bases fitting TRBD2. Germline V lookup: CDR1 DFQATT, CDR2 SNEGSKA (reference sequence). The V and J ends lost 0 bases and 7 bases, in that order; junction bases with no gene match: 8. The CDR3 runs to 16 residues. CDR3: CSARDALAGVVNEQFF. DNA of the CDR3: TGCAGTGCTAGAGACGCACTAGCGGGAGTGGTAAATGAGCAGTTCTTC.

J is TRBJ2-1 and V is TRBV14; perhaps D is TRBD1 or TRBD2 (5 bases each). The CDR3 spans 15 residues. Germline V gives CDR1 SGHDN, CDR2 FVKESK. Trimming took 4 bases from V and 2 from J, leaving 12 bases between them. CDR3 sequence: CASSRRGGPYNEQFF. The DNA of the CDR3 is TGTGCCAGCAGCCGCCGGGGCGGGCCCTACAATGAGCAGTTCTTC.

The chain has TRBV6-6 and TRBJ2-5; TRBD2 aligns across 7 bases. V gave up 5 bases and J gave up 2 bases; unmatched junction bases: 8. The length of the CDR3 is 15 residues. Germline V gene sequence: CDR1 MNHNY, CDR2 SVGAGI (reference sequence). As DNA, the CDR3 is TGTGCCAGCAGTCCTCGGCAGCGGGGACAAGAGACCCAGTACTTC. It specifies CASSPRQRGQETQYF.

This clonotype was seen more than once but under ten times. This sequence joins TRBV4-1 and TRBJ2-4, with D perhaps being TRBD1 or TRBD2 (5 bases each). V was shortened by 8 bases and J by 4 bases, with 12 bases between the two germline ends. CDR3 length: 13 residues. Germline V CDR1 and CDR2: MGHRA, YSYEKL. CDR3 amino acids: CASFGAPKNIQYF. In DNA, the CDR3 is TGCGCCAGCTTCGGGGCGCCTAAAAACATTCAGTACTTC.

This clonotype was seen once. The chain links TRBV28 to TRBJ2-5; weak D call: TRBD2 (7 bases). Gene TRBJ2-7 matches the end of the DNA better, so the J call may be wrong. Germline loops: CDR1 MDHEN, CDR2 SYDVKM. The CDR3 contains 15 residues. This CDR3 is CASSVWEGGTYEQYF. CDR3 DNA sequence: TGTGCCAGCAGTGTTTGGGAGGGGGGCACCTACGAGCAGTACTTC.

The chain uses TRBV5-5 and TRBJ1-1; D is perhaps TRBD1 (5 bases). Germline CDR1 and CDR2: SGHKS and YYEKEE (reference sequence). This CDR3 comprises 14 residues. Between the trimmed V and J ends, which lost 5 bases and 9 bases, there was a span of 20 bases. For the CDR3, the DNA is TGTGCCAGCAGTTTGACCACCGCCGACAGTCAAGCTTTCTTT. It yields the protein CASSLTTADSQAFF.

Only a few counts were recorded for this clonotype. The chain is built from TRBV20-1 and TRBJ1-1; D remains unclear. CDR3 length: 13 amino acids. Germline V gene data show CDR1 as DFQATT and CDR2 as SNEGSKA (reference sequence). V was pared by 1 base and J by 3 bases, with 9 bases between. The CDR3 protein is CSARVSLDTEAFF. CDR3 bases: TGCAGTGCTAGAGTAAGTCTAGACACTGAAGCTTTCTTT.

This clonotype was seen repeatedly, ten times or more. The chain recombines TRBV6-5 with TRBJ2-3, with D unclear. Trimming pared 7 bases from V and 0 bases from J, leaving 8 bases between. The CDR3 is made up of 13 amino acids. Germline V lookup: CDR1 MNHEY, CDR2 SVGAGI. The CDR3: CASTRSSTDTQYF. CDR3 nucleotide sequence: TGTGCCAGCACCCGGTCAAGCACAGATACGCAGTATTTT.

The rearrangement joins TRBV5-1 to TRBJ2-5; 7 nucleotides agree with TRBD1. CDR1 and CDR2 (germline): SGHRS, YFSETQ. The CDR3 runs to 15 residues. V shed 4 bases, J shed 5 bases, and the junction held 11 bases outside the gene matches. The CDR3 reads CASSPQSQGMETQYF. DNA of the CDR3: TGCGCCAGCAGCCCCCAATCACAGGGGATGGAGACCCAGTACTTC.

This clonotype appeared a few times. The chain carries TRBV6-1 and TRBJ2-5; perhaps TRBD2 as D (6 bases). V was shortened by 3 bases and J by 5 bases, with 16 bases between the two germline ends. Germline V gene lookup returns CDR1 MNHNS and CDR2 SASEGT. CDR3 size: 15 residues. The CDR3: CASSDVPRGRETQYF. For the CDR3, the DNA is TGTGCCAGCAGTGATGTCCCCCGGGGGAGGGAGACCCAGTACTTC.

This clonotype occurred a few times. The V call is TRBV6-1, the J call TRBJ1-2; D is perhaps TRBD1 (5 bases). The V and J ends lost 7 bases and 4 bases respectively, with 16 bases between them. The CDR3 sequence is 14 residues long. The V gene's germline CDR1 is MNHNS and CDR2 SASEGT. CDR3 region: CASTQAAGTYGYTF. DNA for the CDR3: TGTGCCAGCACCCAGGCGGCAGGGACCTATGGCTACACCTTC.

This clonotype was observed a handful of times. The genes are TRBV18 and TRBJ1-2; D is perhaps TRBD1 (6 bases). Trimming stripped 4 bases from V and 3 bases from J, with 12 bases between. The CDR3 has 14 residues. Germline CDR1 reads KGHSH; CDR2 reads LQKENI. For the CDR3, the DNA is TGTGCCAGCTCACTTCAGGGGTCTGACTATGGCTACACCTTC. As protein: CASSLQGSDYGYTF. Full variable domain (outside the CDR3, taken from reference TRBV18 and TRBJ1-2): NAGVMQNPRHLVRRRGQEARLRCSPMKGHSHVYWYRQLPEEGLKFMVYLQKENIIDESGMPKERFSAEFPKEGPSILRIQQVVRGDSAAYFCASSLQGSDYGYTFGSGTRLTVV.

The chain employs TRBV12-3 or TRBV12-4 and TRBJ1-2, with 7 bases that match TRBD1. Trimming removed 2 bases from V and 4 bases from J; junction bases left unmatched: 4. The length of the CDR3 is 14 residues. The CDR3 region has the DNA TGTGCCAGCAGTTTATACGGGACAGCCTATGGCTACACCTTC. It codes for CASSLYGTAYGYTF.

This clonotype has just a few counts. The CDR3 bases are TGTGCCAGCAACAGCGGGGTAGCCTACGAGCAGTACTTC. It yields the protein CASNSGVAYEQYF. This chain uses TRBV12-3 or TRBV12-4 with TRBJ2-7; 7 nucleotides line up with TRBD2. The CDR3 sequence is 13 residues long. J gave up 2 bases and V 7 bases, and 5 bases lay outside the gene matches.